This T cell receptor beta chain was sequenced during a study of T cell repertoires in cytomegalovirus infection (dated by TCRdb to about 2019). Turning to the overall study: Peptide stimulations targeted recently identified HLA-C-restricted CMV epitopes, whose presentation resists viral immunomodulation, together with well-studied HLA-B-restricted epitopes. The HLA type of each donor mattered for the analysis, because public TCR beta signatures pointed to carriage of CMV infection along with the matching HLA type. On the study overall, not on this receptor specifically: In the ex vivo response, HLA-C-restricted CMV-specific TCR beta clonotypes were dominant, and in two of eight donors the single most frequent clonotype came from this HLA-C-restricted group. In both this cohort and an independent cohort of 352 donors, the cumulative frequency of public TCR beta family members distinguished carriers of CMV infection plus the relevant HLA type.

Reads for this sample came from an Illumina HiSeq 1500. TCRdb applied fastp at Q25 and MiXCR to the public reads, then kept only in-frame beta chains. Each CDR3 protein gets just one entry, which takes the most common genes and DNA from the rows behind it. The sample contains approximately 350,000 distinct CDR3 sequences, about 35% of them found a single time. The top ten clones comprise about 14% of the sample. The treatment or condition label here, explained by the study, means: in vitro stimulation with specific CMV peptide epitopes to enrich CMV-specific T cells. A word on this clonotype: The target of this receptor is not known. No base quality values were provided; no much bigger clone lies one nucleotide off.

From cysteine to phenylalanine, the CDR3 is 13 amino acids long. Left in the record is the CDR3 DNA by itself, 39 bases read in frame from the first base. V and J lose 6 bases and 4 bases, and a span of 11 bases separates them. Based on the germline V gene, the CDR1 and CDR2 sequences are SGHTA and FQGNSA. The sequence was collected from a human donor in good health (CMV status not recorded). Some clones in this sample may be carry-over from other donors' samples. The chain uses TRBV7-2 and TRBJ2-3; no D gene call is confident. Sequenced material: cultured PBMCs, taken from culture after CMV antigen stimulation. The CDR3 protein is CASSFGPADTQYF. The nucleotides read TGTGCCAGCAGTTTCGGGCCAGCAGATACGCAGTATTTT. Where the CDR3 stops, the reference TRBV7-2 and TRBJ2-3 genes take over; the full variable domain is GAGVSQSPSNKVTEKGKDVELRCDPISGHTALYWYRQSLGQGLEFLIYFQGNSAPDKSGLPSDRFSAERTGGSVSTLTIQRTQQEDSAVYLCASSFGPADTQYFGPGTRLTVL.